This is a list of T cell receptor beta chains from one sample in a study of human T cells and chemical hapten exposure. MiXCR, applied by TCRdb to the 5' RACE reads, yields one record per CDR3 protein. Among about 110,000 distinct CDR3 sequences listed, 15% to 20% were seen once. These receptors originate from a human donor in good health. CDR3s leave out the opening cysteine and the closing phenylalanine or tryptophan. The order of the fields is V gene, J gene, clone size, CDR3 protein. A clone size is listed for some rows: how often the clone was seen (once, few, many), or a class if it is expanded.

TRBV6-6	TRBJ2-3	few	ASSSYQGSSTDTQY
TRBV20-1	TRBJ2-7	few	SARDPASLRVEQY
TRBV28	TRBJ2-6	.	ASSISAGPGANVLT
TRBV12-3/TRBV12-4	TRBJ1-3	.	ASSFKNPGQGAFGNTIY
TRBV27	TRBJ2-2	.	ASSFKGEVNTGELF
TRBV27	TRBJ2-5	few	ASSTGLADQETQY
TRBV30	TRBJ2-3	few	AWSPSLAEMYTDTQY
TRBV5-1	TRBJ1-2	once	ASSTGGENYGYT
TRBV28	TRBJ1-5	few	ASSRTGGSNQPQH
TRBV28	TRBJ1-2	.	ASSFNRAGGYT
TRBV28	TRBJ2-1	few	ASSPVVDRGEVQF
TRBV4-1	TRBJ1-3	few	ASSQEGQSHRNTIY
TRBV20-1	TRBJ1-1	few	SASRGKATEAF
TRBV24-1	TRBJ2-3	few	ATSDAEPLDSTDTQY
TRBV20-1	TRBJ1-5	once	SARPGDYSNQPQH
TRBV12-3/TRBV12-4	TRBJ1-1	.	ASSSTTRNTEAF
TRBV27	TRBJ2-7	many	ASSPFPGAREQY
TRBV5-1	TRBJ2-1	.	ASSPRLAGGRQSGQF
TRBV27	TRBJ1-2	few	ASSYGTRYGYT
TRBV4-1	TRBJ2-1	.	ASSRTQGLARPEQF
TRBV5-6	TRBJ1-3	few	ASSSGPGNTIY
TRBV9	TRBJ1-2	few	ASSSTDSFNYGYT
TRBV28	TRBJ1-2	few	ASGQPGHTNYGYT
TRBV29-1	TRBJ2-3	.	SVGTGGPTDTQY
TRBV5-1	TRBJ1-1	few	ASSPSGQGVVDTEAF
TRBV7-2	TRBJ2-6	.	ASRPRGGTGGAVAGANVLT
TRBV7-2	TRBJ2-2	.	ASSLVPPLAGVGGELF
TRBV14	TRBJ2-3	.	ASSQRLAGVETDTQY
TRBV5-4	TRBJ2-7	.	ASSVGRGGEQY
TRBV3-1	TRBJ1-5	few	ASSQGDVSNQPQH
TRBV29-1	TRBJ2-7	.	SGLDGPYEQY
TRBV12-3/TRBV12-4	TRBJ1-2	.	ASSLARQGAAYGYT
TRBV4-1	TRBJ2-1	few	ASSQLIAGDNEQF
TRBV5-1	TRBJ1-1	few	ASSVGTGTMNTEAF
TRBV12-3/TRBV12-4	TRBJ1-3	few	ASSPRQGSGGNTIY
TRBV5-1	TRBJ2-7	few	ASSLLEGDSKQY
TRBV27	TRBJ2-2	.	ASTRRQGYTGELF
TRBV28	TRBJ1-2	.	ASRGVYYGYT
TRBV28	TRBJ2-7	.	ASSQGTYEQY
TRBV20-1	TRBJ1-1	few	SARRGLNTEAF
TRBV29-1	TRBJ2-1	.	SVGGQGWNYEQF
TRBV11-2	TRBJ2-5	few	ASSLDSAGLWETQY
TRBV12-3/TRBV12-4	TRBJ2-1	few	ASSMGPVYNEQF
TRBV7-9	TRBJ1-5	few	ASSLVRGLASNQPQH
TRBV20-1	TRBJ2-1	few	SARTRGSTRNEQF
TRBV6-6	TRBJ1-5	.	ASSYRDGDQPQH
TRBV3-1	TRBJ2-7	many	ASSRAPSNTYEQY
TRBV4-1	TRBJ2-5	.	ASSQERLPATIQETQY
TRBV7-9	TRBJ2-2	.	ASSLGGQGRTGELF
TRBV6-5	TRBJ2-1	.	ASSDGAGYNEQF
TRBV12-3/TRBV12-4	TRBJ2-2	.	ASSPPPGAGTGELF